This entry lists 7 T cell receptor beta chains sequenced from one sample in a study of blood T cell repertoires in COVID-19. The protocol was immunoSEQ multiplex PCR, while the TCRdb copy is restricted to in-frame clones and leaves out a portion. The sample includes some 100,000 clones, 80% to 90% of them seen just once. The sequenced sample consisted of peripheral blood. These receptors were obtained from a human donor in a cohort sampled during active COVID-19.

This chain joins TRBV18 and TRBJ1-1, with 12 bases identical to TRBD1. This CDR3 has 19 amino acids. Germline CDR1 reads KGHSH; CDR2 reads LQKENI. V was clipped by 2 bases and J by 0 bases; unmatched bases: 10. The CDR3 here is CASSPIGGGTGGMNTEAFF. DNA of the CDR3: TGTGCCAGCTCACCAATTGGGGGCGGGACAGGGGGCATGAACACTGAAGCTTTCTTT.

The rearrangement joins TRBV6-1 to TRBJ1-1, with 8 bases fitting TRBD1. Unmatched junction bases numbered 5, after V lost 1 base and J lost 1 base. Germline CDR1 and CDR2: MNHNS and SASEGT. The CDR3 is 16 amino acids. DNA for the CDR3: TGTGCCAGCAGTGAAGGGACAGGGCGGGCGAACACTGAAGCTTTCTTT. As protein: CASSEGTGRANTEAFF.

The chain couples TRBV6-6 to TRBJ2-3, with D possibly matching TRBD2 (6 bases). The germline CDR1 and CDR2 sequences are MNHNY and SVGAGI (reference sequence). The ends were cut back, 1 base at V and 0 bases at J, with 11 bases in the middle. CDR3 length: 16 residues. The CDR3 region is CASSYWRGASTDTQYF. DNA of the CDR3: TGTGCCAGCAGTTACTGGAGGGGAGCTAGCACAGATACGCAGTATTTT.

The gene calls are TRBV19 and TRBJ2-7, with TRBD2 matching 13 bases. The CDR3 totals 15 residues. With V trimmed by 6 bases and J by 3 bases, 5 bases remained unmatched. Per the germline V gene, CDR1 is LNHDA and CDR2 is SQIVND (reference sequence). In DNA, the CDR3 is TGTGCCAGTAGATCACTAGCGGGAGGGCACTACGAGCAGTACTTC. Encoded protein: CASRSLAGGHYEQYF.

The CDR3 DNA follows: TGTGCCTGGAGTGTGAACAGCAACTATGGCTACACCTTC. Translated: CAWSVNSNYGYTF. The V and J genes are TRBV30 and TRBJ1-2; no reliable D call. V was trimmed by 0 bases and J by 2 bases, leaving 7 bases between them. This CDR3 spans 13 amino acids. The germline V gene encodes CDR1 GTSNPN and CDR2 SVGIG (reference sequence).

CDR3 bases: TGTGCCAGCAGCTTAACGGGACTAGCCGATACCTACGAGCAGTACTTC. It encodes CASSLTGLADTYEQYF. The chain is built from TRBV7-2 and TRBJ2-7; 9 nucleotides align to TRBD2. The germline CDR1 and CDR2 sequences are SGHTA and FQGNSA. The CDR3 totals 16 residues. V lost 2 bases and J lost 2; bases outside the gene matches: 7.

This clone was seen a handful of times. The chain combines TRBV6-5 with TRBJ1-1; 7 positions match TRBD1. CDR3 length: 15 amino acids. V was pared by 0 bases and J by 3 bases, with 4 bases of the junction left unmatched. Looked up from germline, CDR1 is MNHEY and CDR2 is SVGAGI. This chain's CDR3 is CASSYSLRGDTEAFF. The CDR3, as DNA: TGTGCCAGCAGTTACTCGCTCAGGGGGGACACTGAAGCTTTCTTT.